The subject of this entry is one T cell receptor beta chain. The data belong to a study of blood T cell repertoires in COVID-19. Study overall: Italy, Spain and the United States were the sources of the convalescent and acute COVID-19 samples. Nucleic acid was either cDNA or gDNA, and it came from T cells, B-cell-depleted T cells, or PBMCs.

J was trimmed by 8 bases and V by 0 bases; bases with no gene match: 7. CDR1 is LGHDT, CDR2 YNNKEL, per germline (reference sequence). The CDR3 is 16 residues long. Clinical history as reported by participants underpinned cohort assignment. As originally analysed: Amplification from reference gene primers served as the basis for estimated nucleated cell counts. Clones were read by immunoSEQ multiplex PCR, and TCRdb kept only the in-frame ones, dropping some. V and J calls and clone size are copied from that table; D and trimming were computed from the DNA. The table has some 400,000 clones, roughly nine tenths seen once.

Sequenced input: PBMCs or T cells enriched from blood (not recorded which). The chain employs TRBV3-1 (or the pseudogene TRBV3-2) and TRBJ2-4, with 10 bases fitting TRBD2. This TCR was recovered from a middle-aged woman who had been exposed to COVID-19. The CDR3, as DNA: TGTGCCAGCAGCCAAGATGCAGCGGGAGGGCGTGACATTCAGTACTTC. Its protein is CASSQDAAGGRDIQYF.